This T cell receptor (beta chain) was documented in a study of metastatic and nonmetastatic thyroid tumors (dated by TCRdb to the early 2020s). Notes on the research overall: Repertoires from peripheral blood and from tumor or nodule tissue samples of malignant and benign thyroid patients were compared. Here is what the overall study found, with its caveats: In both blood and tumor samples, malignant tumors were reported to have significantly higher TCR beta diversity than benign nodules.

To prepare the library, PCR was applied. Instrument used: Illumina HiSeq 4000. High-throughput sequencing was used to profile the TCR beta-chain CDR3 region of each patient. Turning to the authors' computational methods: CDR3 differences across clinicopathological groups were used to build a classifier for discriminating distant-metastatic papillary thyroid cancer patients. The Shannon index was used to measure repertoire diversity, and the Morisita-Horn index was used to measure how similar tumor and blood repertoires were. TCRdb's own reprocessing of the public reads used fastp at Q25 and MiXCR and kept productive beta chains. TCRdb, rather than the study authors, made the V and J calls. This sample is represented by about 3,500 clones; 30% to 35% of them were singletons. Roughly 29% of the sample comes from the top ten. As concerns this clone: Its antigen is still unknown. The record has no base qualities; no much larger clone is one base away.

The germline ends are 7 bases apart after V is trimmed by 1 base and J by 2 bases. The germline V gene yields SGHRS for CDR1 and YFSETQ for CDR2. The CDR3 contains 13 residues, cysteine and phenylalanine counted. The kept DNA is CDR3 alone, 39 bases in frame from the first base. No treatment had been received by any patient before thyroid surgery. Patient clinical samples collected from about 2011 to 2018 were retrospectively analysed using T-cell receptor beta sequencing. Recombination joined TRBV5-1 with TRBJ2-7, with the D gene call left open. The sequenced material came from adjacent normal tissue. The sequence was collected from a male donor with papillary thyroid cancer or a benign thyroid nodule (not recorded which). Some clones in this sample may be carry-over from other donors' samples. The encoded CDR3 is CASSLMDAYEQYF. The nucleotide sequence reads TGCGCCAGCAGCTTGATGGATGCCTACGAGCAGTACTTC. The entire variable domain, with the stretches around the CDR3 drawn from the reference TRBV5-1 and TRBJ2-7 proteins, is KAGVTQTPRYLIKTRGQQVTLSCSPISGHRSVSWYQQTPGQGLQFLFEYFSETQRNKGNFPGRFSGRQFSNSRSEMNVSTLELGDSALYLCASSLMDAYEQYFGPGTRLTVT.